This TCR beta chain was identified in a study of PD-L1 blockade in urothelial cancer. Overall study: The patients' atezolizumab therapy, 1,200 mg intravenously every 3 weeks, started in about 2014.

The CDR3 is 16 residues long. The germline gives CDR1 SGHDT, CDR2 YYEEEE. V dropped 4 bases and J dropped 7; count of bases not matched to a gene: 10. The data were produced by immunoSEQ multiplex PCR, yet TCRdb's version contains in-frame clones alone and is incomplete. The sample has around 30,000 clones, roughly 80% seen once. The chain employs TRBV5-6 and TRBJ2-7, with 14 bases identical to TRBD2. The sequences come from PBMCs, collected around atezolizumab (anti-PD-L1) treatment. The TCR was taken from a man between 50 and 59 years old with urothelial cancer. Here the CDR3 reads CASSPGTSGRVWEQYF. The CDR3 coding sequence is TGTGCCAGCAGCCCGGGGACTAGCGGGAGAGTCTGGGAGCAGTACTTC.